The next 31 T cell receptor beta chains were all read from a single sample in a study of EBV T-cell therapy then PD-1 blockade in nasopharyngeal carcinoma (dated by TCRdb to about 2021). This specimen's treatment or condition label, per the study, means: AdE1-LMPpoly-expanded autologous EBV-specific T-cell therapy followed by anti-PD-1 nivolumab. Libraries came from the immunoSEQ multiplex PCR assay. Drawn from immuneACCESS, this table holds only the in-frame rearrangements with V and J called that TCRdb kept. Clones are partly lost; checked studies trace under half to an unresolved V gene and leave the rest unexplained. In this sample the table shows approximately 25,000 clones, around 82% of which occur a single time. Of the sample, approximately 30% falls within the top ten clones. Which antigens these TCRs recognize remains unknown. The sequencing used CD8+ T cells from blood, collected around day 65 from a patient whose treatment included autologous EBV-specific T cells and nivolumab. These receptor sequences come from a man aged 35 to 55 with nasopharyngeal carcinoma.

The chain links TRBV14 to TRBJ2-2, with 7 bases identical to TRBD2. Trimming took 3 bases from V and 3 from J; bases not matched to a gene: 16. This CDR3 contains 19 residues. From germline, CDR1 is SGHDN and CDR2 FVKESK. In DNA form, the CDR3 reads TGTGCCAGCAGCCAGCGGGGAAAAGTTAGCGGGTTCTACACCGGGGAGCTGTTTTTT. Its protein product is CASSQRGKVSGFYTGELFF.

This chain connects TRBV6-2 or TRBV6-3 to TRBJ2-7, with 7 bases lining up with TRBD2. This CDR3 has 15 residues. Losses at the gene ends were 0 bases for V and 0 bases for J; bases not matched to a gene: 2. Germline V gene sequence: CDR1 MNHEY, CDR2 SVGEGT. CDR3 sequence reads: CASSYSGEGSYEQYF. In DNA, the CDR3 is TGTGCCAGCAGTTACTCGGGGGAGGGCTCCTACGAGCAGTACTTC.

By sample share, this clone is large (0.1 to 1%). V gene TRBV28 combines with J gene TRBJ1-2; D possibly corresponds to TRBD1 (6 bases). Germline CDR1 and CDR2: MDHEN and SYDVKM. The CDR3 extends over 14 amino acids. Trimming took off 7 bases at V and 1 base at J, with 13 bases between the two ends. The DNA of the CDR3 is TGTGCCAGCAACCCAGGGGTCTTTAACTATGGCTACACCTTC. Residues: CASNPGVFNYGYTF.

This chain connects TRBV27 to TRBJ2-4; no clear D gene. Per the germline V gene, CDR1 is MNHEY and CDR2 is SMNVEV (reference sequence). This CDR3 is 14 amino acids long. Trimming took off 4 bases at V and 0 bases at J, with 7 bases between the two ends. CDR3 region: CASSSALAKNIQYF. The CDR3 region has the DNA TGTGCCAGCAGTTCAGCACTAGCCAAAAACATTCAGTACTTC.

J is TRBJ2-5 and V is TRBV27; 9 positions match TRBD1. The germline CDR1 and CDR2 sequences are MNHEY and SMNVEV (reference sequence). V was clipped by 5 bases and J by 1 base; unmatched bases: 2. The CDR3 runs to 14 residues. CDR3 in DNA: TGTGCCAGCAGTGGGGACAGGGTCCAAGAGACCCAGTACTTC. Protein product: CASSGDRVQETQYF.

The rearrangement links TRBV6-4 to TRBJ2-1; D might be TRBD1 or TRBD2, each matching 5 bases. Trimming took off 3 bases at V and 2 bases at J, with 5 bases between the two ends. CDR1 is MRHNA and CDR2 is SNTAGT in the germline V gene. The CDR3 loop spans 13 amino acids. CDR3 nucleotide sequence: TGTGCCAGCAGTGAGGGGGCCTACAATGAGCAGTTCTTC. Its protein product is CASSEGAYNEQFF.

This chain uses TRBV7-2 with TRBJ2-1; TRBD2 matches at 9 bases. The CDR3 totals 17 residues. CDR1 is SGHTA and CDR2 is FQGNSA in the germline V gene. Germline trimming cut 1 base from V and 7 bases from J; bases unmatched to any gene: 11. Here the CDR3 reads CASSLEYRASGMNEQFF. The DNA for the CDR3 is TGTGCCAGCAGCTTAGAGTATCGGGCTAGCGGGATGAATGAGCAGTTCTTC.

Comments on this clone: Other DNA sequences from this sample encode an identical CDR3 as well. The chain carries TRBV4-2 and TRBJ2-5; TRBD2 matches at 8 bases. The CDR3 covers 15 residues. The trim removed 0 bases at V and 1 base at J, leaving 1 base unmatched. Germline CDR1 LGHNA, CDR2 YNFKEQ. CDR3 in amino acids: CASSQDRGGQETQYF. CDR3 sequence (DNA): TGTGCCAGCAGCCAAGATCGGGGGGGCCAAGAGACCCAGTACTTC.

The chain employs TRBV13 and TRBJ2-5, with D perhaps TRBD2 (5 bases). Germline V gene sequence: CDR1 PRHDT, CDR2 FYEKMQ (reference sequence). V was trimmed by 2 bases and J by 4 bases, leaving 20 bases between them. The CDR3 length is 17 residues. Here the CDR3 reads CASSLMGSDGVVETQYF. The CDR3 DNA follows: TGTGCCAGCAGCTTAATGGGGAGCGACGGGGTCGTAGAGACCCAGTACTTC.

This clone was seen a few times. The rearrangement uses TRBV9 and TRBJ2-1, with 8 bases matching TRBD2. CDR1 and CDR2 from the germline V gene are SGDLS and YYNGEE. The CDR3 extends over 16 amino acids. V lost 0 bases to trimming and J lost 3 bases; unmatched junction nucleotides: 5. This CDR3 reads CASSVVAGGFYNEQFF. CDR3 bases: TGTGCCAGCAGCGTAGTCGCGGGGGGATTCTACAATGAGCAGTTCTTC.

The chain employs TRBV6-5 and TRBJ1-1, with a weak D call TRBD1 (6 bases). The CDR3 is 14 amino acids. Germline-derived CDR1 and CDR2 are MNHEY and SVGAGI. Trimming left V 2 bases short and J 4 bases short, with 11 bases between. The CDR3 DNA is TGTGCCAGCAGTTACCTAGGGGGGGGCACTGAAGCTTTCTTT. It encodes CASSYLGGGTEAFF.

This clone has just one count. The rearrangement joins TRBV29-1 to TRBJ1-1, with 7 bases fitting TRBD1. With V trimmed by 7 bases and J by 4 bases, 6 bases remained unmatched. The CDR3 runs to 12 residues. CDR1 and CDR2 (germline): SQVTM, ANQGSEA. For the CDR3, the DNA is TGCAGCGCGGATTCAGGGGGCACTGAAGCTTTCTTT. Its translation: CSADSGGTEAFF.

The sample holds a few counts of this clone. V and J are TRBV20-1 and TRBJ2-1; D is perhaps TRBD2 (7 bases). V dropped 3 bases and J dropped 2 bases, with 14 bases sitting between them. Germline lookup yields CDR1 DFQATT and CDR2 SNEGSKA (reference sequence). This CDR3 has 15 amino acids. In DNA form, the CDR3 reads TGCAGTGCTAGTCACGGGCGGGGGCCCTACAATGAGCAGTTCTTC. Translated: CSASHGRGPYNEQFF.

V and J are TRBV6-2 or TRBV6-3 and TRBJ2-7; D is unclear. Germline CDR1 MNHEY, CDR2 SVGEGT. The CDR3 is 14 residues long. V gave up 0 bases and J gave up 0 bases, with 6 bases separating them. For the CDR3, the DNA is TGTGCCAGCAGTTACTCGACGGACTCCTACGAGCAGTACTTC. This codes for CASSYSTDSYEQYF.

This clone was counted a single time. This chain links TRBV6-2 or TRBV6-3 with TRBJ2-1; TRBD2 matches 7 bases. Germline values: CDR1 MNHEY, CDR2 SVGEGT. The CDR3 consists of 13 residues. V was pared by 6 bases and J by 9 bases, with 8 bases of the junction left unmatched. CDR3 in DNA: TGTGCCAGCAGCGTTGGGGGGGTCTCTGAGCAGTTCTTC. This gives the protein CASSVGGVSEQFF.

This chain joins TRBV25-1 and TRBJ2-1; TRBD2 might be the D (6 bases). Trimming shortened V by 5 bases and J by 5 bases, and 13 bases separated the two germline ends. The germline V gene has CDR1 MGHDK and CDR2 SYGVNS. CDR3 length equals 14 residues. CDR3 in amino acids: CASSRLGGDNEQFF. Here the CDR3 DNA reads TGTGCCAGCAGTCGCCTGGGGGGTGACAATGAGCAGTTCTTC.

This chain joins TRBV19 and TRBJ2-3; 9 nucleotides align to TRBD2. Losses at the gene ends were 4 bases for V and 2 bases for J; bases not matched to a gene: 7. Germline loops: CDR1 LNHDA, CDR2 SQIVND (reference sequence). This CDR3 is 16 amino acids long. CDR3 sequence (DNA): TGTGCCAGTAGTAGCGGGGGGGTCCTTTTCACAGATACGCAGTATTTT. It encodes CASSSGGVLFTDTQYF.

This clone showed up just once. This CDR3 is CASSRPGTGYETQYF. The DNA of the CDR3 is TGTGCCAGCAGCCGTCCCGGGACAGGGTACGAGACCCAGTACTTC. This chain uses TRBV5-6 with TRBJ2-5; 9 bases map to TRBD1. Germline CDR1 is SGHDT and CDR2 is YYEEEE. The CDR3 totals 15 residues. With V trimmed by 4 bases and J by 5 bases, 9 bases remained unmatched.

The J gene is TRBJ1-1, the V gene TRBV4-1; D not certain. The CDR3 contains 14 residues. V lost 5 bases, J lost 6 bases, and 16 bases lay in between. Germline CDR1 is MGHRA and CDR2 is YSYEKL. Written as DNA, the CDR3 is TGCGCCAGCAGCGTCCGGGAAGGGTGGGCTGAAGCTTTCTTT. This encodes CASSVREGWAEAFF.

V usage is TRBV27 and J usage is TRBJ1-6; weak D call: TRBD1 (6 bases). From germline, CDR1 is MNHEY and CDR2 SMNVEV (reference sequence). V was shortened by 10 bases and J by 9 bases, with 19 bases between the two germline ends. The CDR3 is 14 amino acids. CDR3 in DNA: TGTGCCACCCGAATGGACAGTCCCTTTTCACCCCTCCACTTT. Protein: CATRMDSPFSPLHF.

CDR3 protein: CASSQVPGPKNIQYF. The CDR3, as DNA: TGCGCCAGCAGCCAAGTTCCCGGGCCCAAAAACATTCAGTACTTC. The gene calls are TRBV4-1 and TRBJ2-4; D unclear. The CDR3 is 15 amino acids. V was pared by 1 base and J by 2 bases, with 9 bases between. Germline assignment: CDR1 MGHRA and CDR2 YSYEKL.

A remark on this clone: The junction and the germline gene differ at one end; a read error may be behind it. V is TRBV7-9 and J is TRBJ1-1, with a tentative D call TRBD1 (5 bases). Germline V CDR1 and CDR2: SEHNR, FQNEAQ (reference sequence). The CDR3 spans 14 residues. CDR3 coding DNA: TGTGCCAGCAGCTATCCGAGGGACGGCCTGAAGATGGTCTTT. It translates to CASSYPRDGLKMVF.

V gene TRBV3-1 (or the pseudogene TRBV3-2) combines with J gene TRBJ2-5, with 7 bases identical to TRBD2. The V gene's germline CDR1 is LGHDT and CDR2 YNNKEL (reference sequence). Unmatched junction bases numbered 6, after V lost 3 bases and J lost 5 bases. The CDR3 covers 14 residues. The CDR3 loop reads CASSHGLGGETQYF. As DNA, the CDR3 is TGTGCCAGCAGCCATGGCTTGGGGGGGGAGACCCAGTACTTC.

This sequence joins TRBV27 and TRBJ2-1, with 9 bases fitting TRBD2. Germline V gives CDR1 MNHEY, CDR2 SMNVEV (reference sequence). V lost 5 bases to trimming and J lost 14 bases; unmatched junction nucleotides: 19. The CDR3 covers 16 residues. CDR3 bases: TGTGCCAGCAGTCCAGGCTTCAGGCCTAGCGGGAATATGGAGTTCTTC. The encoded protein is CASSPGFRPSGNMEFF.

The V gene is TRBV4-3, the J gene TRBJ2-7; the D is unclear. The CDR3 covers 14 residues. Per the germline V gene, CDR1 is LGHNA and CDR2 is YSLEER. The V gene lost 0 bases and the J gene lost 0 bases, with 6 bases spanning the gap. CDR3 region: CASSQDSYSYEQYF. The CDR3 nucleotides are TGCGCCAGCAGCCAAGACTCGTACTCCTACGAGCAGTACTTC.

The DNA of the CDR3 is TGTGCCAGTAGTATGGGTTACGCCAGCGGGGAGACCCAGTACTTC. Translated: CASSMGYASGETQYF. The chain is built from TRBV19 and TRBJ2-5; possibly TRBD2 for D (6 bases). Trimming took off 3 bases at V and 5 bases at J, with 16 bases between the two ends. Germline loops: CDR1 LNHDA, CDR2 SQIVND (reference sequence). The length of the CDR3 is 15 residues.

A word on this clone: Other DNA sequences within the sample encode an identical CDR3. The genes are TRBV6-4 and TRBJ2-3, with 11 bases lining up with TRBD2. CDR1 is MRHNA and CDR2 is SNTAGT in the germline V gene. V lost 0 bases, J lost 2 bases, and 1 base stayed unmatched. The CDR3 is made up of 16 amino acids. The DNA of the CDR3 is TGTGCCAGCAGTGACTCTAGCGGGGGGGCCACAGATACGCAGTATTTT. This sequence encodes CASSDSSGGATDTQYF.

V and J are TRBV28 and TRBJ2-7; D remains ambiguous. V lost 6 bases, J lost 2 bases, and 14 bases lay in between. The CDR3 covers 14 residues. The germline V gene has CDR1 MDHEN and CDR2 SYDVKM. The CDR3 loop is CASSPELSTYEQYF. The CDR3 DNA is TGTGCCAGCAGCCCCGAGCTATCCACCTACGAGCAGTACTTC.

The rearrangement joins TRBV6-1 to TRBJ2-1; D is undetermined. CDR1 is MNHNS and CDR2 is SASEGT in the germline V gene. The CDR3 extends over 13 amino acids. The ends were cut back, 0 bases at V and 3 bases at J, with 3 bases in the middle. For the CDR3, the DNA is TGTGCCAGCAGTGAAGCGGACTACAATGAGCAGTTCTTC. Its translation is CASSEADYNEQFF.

The chain is built from TRBV4-3 and TRBJ2-7; the D gene is possibly TRBD1 (5 bases). This CDR3 spans 13 amino acids. Trimming took 1 base from V and 5 from J, leaving 9 bases between them. Germline V gives CDR1 LGHNA, CDR2 YSLEER. CDR3 bases: TGCGCCAGCAGCCAAGCGCAGGGCCACGAGCAGTACTTC. It is translated as CASSQAQGHEQYF.

This chain uses TRBV4-3 with TRBJ1-4; maybe TRBD1 (6 bases). The CDR3 runs 17 residues. Germline loops: CDR1 LGHNA, CDR2 YSLEER. The V and J ends lost 0 bases and 8 bases respectively, with 19 bases between them. Written as DNA, the CDR3 is TGCGCCAGCAGCCAAGAAAGCCCGGGCCGAGGGGGGGAAAAACTGTTTTTT. Amino acid sequence: CASSQESPGRGGEKLFF.